This entry is about one TCR beta chain. Germline CDR1 and CDR2: SGDLS and YYNGEE. This CDR3 is built from 14 residues. Trimming left V 0 bases short and J 1 base short, with 7 bases between. These data are taken from a study of blood T cell repertoires in COVID-19. Study-wide context: COVID-19 samples collected from the United States, Italy and Spain covered acute and convalescent phases. Sources were T cells, B-cell-depleted T cells, or PBMCs; the material itself was cDNA or gDNA.

Per the original methods: Amplifying reference gene primers gave estimates of nucleated cell counts. Here immunoSEQ multiplex PCR was the method, and the copy in TCRdb shows in-frame clones only, minus some. The V and J calls and the clone size are those of that table, but D and trimming were determined from the DNA. The table includes some 150,000 clones, over 80% detected once. The sequenced sample consisted of peripheral blood. J is TRBJ2-5 and V is TRBV9; D may be TRBD2 (5 bases). The clonotype was recovered from a human donor in a cohort sampled during active COVID-19. CDR3 nucleotide sequence: TGTGCCAGCAGCGTAGGGGGAGCCCAAGAGACCCAGTACTTC. It codes for CASSVGGAQETQYF.